This is a list of T cell receptor beta chains from one sample in a study of cytomegalovirus exposure and HLA in healthy donors. Sequencing used immunoSEQ multiplex PCR; TCRdb keeps in-frame clones, though not all of them. The table records about 150,000 clones, about 76% of them present only once. The sequenced sample was PBMCs. The receptors were gathered from a male donor in good health and CMV-seronegative. Each CDR3 is given with its conserved first and last residue. Each record gives: J gene, V gene, clone size, D gene, CDR3 DNA, CDR3 protein. The D gene is left open where the match is weak. Size values are once, few and many counts, or a class for expanded clones, and some rows have none.

j_call: TRBJ1-1
v_call: TRBV27
clone_size: few
d_call: .
cdr3_nt: TGTGCCAGCAGTTTATCGCGGGGCGGGGACACTGAAGCTTTCTTT
cdr3_aa: CASSLSRGGDTEAFF

j_call: TRBJ2-7
v_call: TRBV5-1
clone_size: .
d_call: TRBD1
cdr3_nt: TGCGCCAGCAGCCGGGGACAGGGAAACGAGCAGTACTTC
cdr3_aa: CASSRGQGNEQYF

j_call: TRBJ2-1
v_call: TRBV5-4
clone_size: .
d_call: .
cdr3_nt: TGTGCCAGCGGGAGTGAGCAGTTCTTC
cdr3_aa: CASGSEQFF

j_call: TRBJ2-4
v_call: TRBV10-3
clone_size: few
d_call: TRBD2
cdr3_nt: TGTGCCATCAGTGCGGGACTAGCGGGGGGGATTCAGTACTTC
cdr3_aa: CAISAGLAGGIQYF

j_call: TRBJ2-5
v_call: TRBV2
clone_size: .
d_call: .
cdr3_nt: TGTGCCAGCAGTGATGGACTGGAACAAGAGACCCAGTACTTC
cdr3_aa: CASSDGLEQETQYF

j_call: TRBJ2-5
v_call: TRBV15
clone_size: .
d_call: TRBD2
cdr3_nt: TGTGCCACCAGCAGAGAGGGGACTAGCGGGGAGACCCAGTACTTC
cdr3_aa: CATSREGTSGETQYF

j_call: TRBJ2-1
v_call: TRBV25-1
clone_size: .
d_call: .
cdr3_nt: TGTGCCAGCAGTGGTCATGGACTGACCTACAATGAGCAGTTCTTC
cdr3_aa: CASSGHGLTYNEQFF

j_call: TRBJ1-4
v_call: TRBV9
clone_size: .
d_call: .
cdr3_nt: TGTGCCAGCAGCCAAACAGCGGGGACGAAAGAAAAACTGTTTTTT
cdr3_aa: CASSQTAGTKEKLFF

j_call: TRBJ1-1
v_call: TRBV19
clone_size: .
d_call: TRBD1
cdr3_nt: TGTGCCAGTAGTATTACCTTGGGACAGTTGAACACTGAAGCTTTCTTT
cdr3_aa: CASSITLGQLNTEAFF

j_call: TRBJ1-4
v_call: TRBV6-5
clone_size: .
d_call: .
cdr3_nt: TGTGCCAGCAGTTACTCGGGAAAACAGGGTAATGAAAAACTGTTTTTT
cdr3_aa: CASSYSGKQGNEKLFF

j_call: TRBJ2-6
v_call: TRBV2
clone_size: .
d_call: TRBD2
cdr3_nt: TGTGCCAGCAGTATAGCGGGAGCCTCTGGGGCCAACGGCCTGACTTTC
cdr3_aa: CASSIAGASGANGLTF

j_call: TRBJ2-7
v_call: TRBV5-4
clone_size: few
d_call: TRBD2
cdr3_nt: TGTGCCAGCAGCTTGGTGGCGGGAGGTTCCTCCGAGCAGTACTTC
cdr3_aa: CASSLVAGGSSEQYF

j_call: TRBJ1-2
v_call: TRBV4-2
clone_size: .
d_call: .
cdr3_nt: TGTGCCAGCAGCAACCCCGGTAGGGACTCTGGCTACACCTTC
cdr3_aa: CASSNPGRDSGYTF

j_call: TRBJ2-1
v_call: TRBV5-1
clone_size: .
d_call: TRBD2
cdr3_nt: TGCGCCAGCAGCTTTTCTAGCGGGAGTGTAAATGAGCAGTTCTTC
cdr3_aa: CASSFSSGSVNEQFF

j_call: TRBJ2-7
v_call: TRBV7-9
clone_size: .
d_call: .
cdr3_nt: TGTGCCAGCAGCCTGACGGGACTCCTCTACGAGCAGTACTTC
cdr3_aa: CASSLTGLLYEQYF

j_call: TRBJ1-5
v_call: TRBV19
clone_size: .
d_call: .
cdr3_nt: TGTGCCAGTAGTATCCCCTCAGTGTATAGCAATCAGCCCCAGCATTTT
cdr3_aa: CASSIPSVYSNQPQHF

j_call: TRBJ2-5
v_call: TRBV7-3
clone_size: .
d_call: TRBD1
cdr3_nt: TGTGCCAGCAGCCTGGACAGGGGGGAAGAGACCCAGTACTTC
cdr3_aa: CASSLDRGEETQYF

j_call: TRBJ2-7
v_call: TRBV14
clone_size: .
d_call: .
cdr3_nt: TGTGCCAGCAGCCAAGTTTCTAGGGGCTTGGTCGAGCAGTACTTC
cdr3_aa: CASSQVSRGLVEQYF

j_call: TRBJ2-5
v_call: TRBV27
clone_size: few
d_call: TRBD2
cdr3_nt: TGTGCCAGCAGGAACAAGCGGGAGGGCATTAAAGAGACCCAGTACTTC
cdr3_aa: CASRNKREGIKETQYF

j_call: TRBJ1-5
v_call: TRBV19
clone_size: .
d_call: .
cdr3_nt: TGTGCCAGTAGTAGCGGGCGGAATAGCAATCAGCCCCAGCATTTT
cdr3_aa: CASSSGRNSNQPQHF

j_call: TRBJ1-2
v_call: TRBV27
clone_size: .
d_call: .
cdr3_nt: TGTGCCAGCAGTTTATTTGCAGGGTCGGCCGGCTACACCTTC
cdr3_aa: CASSLFAGSAGYTF

j_call: TRBJ2-3
v_call: TRBV5-1
clone_size: once
d_call: TRBD2
cdr3_nt: TGCGCCAGCAGCTTGGTAGCGGGGAGCACAGATACGCAGTATTTT
cdr3_aa: CASSLVAGSTDTQYF

j_call: TRBJ1-3
v_call: TRBV9
clone_size: .
d_call: TRBD1
cdr3_nt: TGTGCCAGCAGCGTAGATACAGGGGGCTTTGGAAACACCATATATTTT
cdr3_aa: CASSVDTGGFGNTIYF

j_call: TRBJ2-3
v_call: TRBV6-6
clone_size: .
d_call: .
cdr3_nt: TGTGCCAGCAGTCCTACAGGGTTATCTTCGCAGTATTTT
cdr3_aa: CASSPTGLSSQYF

j_call: TRBJ2-2
v_call: TRBV19
clone_size: .
d_call: TRBD2
cdr3_nt: TGTGCCAGTAGAAGAGGACTAGCGGGATCCGGGGAGCTGTTTTTT
cdr3_aa: CASRRGLAGSGELFF

j_call: TRBJ1-3
v_call: TRBV7-9
clone_size: .
d_call: .
cdr3_nt: TGTGCCAGCAGCTTAGTACAAGGGAGGGGAAACACCATATATTTT
cdr3_aa: CASSLVQGRGNTIYF

j_call: TRBJ1-2
v_call: TRBV9
clone_size: .
d_call: .
cdr3_nt: TGTGCCAGCAGCCCCTCCTTTCAAACAGAGGGAGGTAACTATGGCTACACCTTC
cdr3_aa: CASSPSFQTEGGNYGYTF

j_call: TRBJ2-4
v_call: TRBV9
clone_size: .
d_call: TRBD1
cdr3_nt: TGTGCCAGCAGCGTAGGGGGGACAGGGGCTTCACTAGCCAAAAACATTCAGTACTTC
cdr3_aa: CASSVGGTGASLAKNIQYF

j_call: TRBJ2-2
v_call: TRBV5-1
clone_size: .
d_call: TRBD1
cdr3_nt: TGCGCCAGCAGCCTAGGGACAGGGGGCATCACCGGGGAGCTGTTTTTT
cdr3_aa: CASSLGTGGITGELFF

j_call: TRBJ2-3
v_call: TRBV18
clone_size: .
d_call: .
cdr3_nt: TGTGCCAGCTCACCAGGAGGGGATACGCAGTATTTT
cdr3_aa: CASSPGGDTQYF

j_call: TRBJ2-6
v_call: TRBV9
clone_size: .
d_call: .
cdr3_nt: TGTGCCAGCAGCGTAGCCCCAGGGCCTTCCTCTGGGGCCAACGGCCTGACTTTC
cdr3_aa: CASSVAPGPSSGANGLTF

j_call: TRBJ1-1
v_call: TRBV9
clone_size: .
d_call: .
cdr3_nt: TGTGCCAGCAGCGTAGGTGGAGCACCTCAAGGAGCTTTCTTT
cdr3_aa: CASSVGGAPQGAFF

j_call: TRBJ1-2
v_call: TRBV19
clone_size: .
d_call: .
cdr3_nt: TGTGCCAGTAGTACAGGGGCTGGCTACACCTTC
cdr3_aa: CASSTGAGYTF

j_call: TRBJ2-2
v_call: TRBV7-2
clone_size: .
d_call: .
cdr3_nt: TGTGCCAGCAGCGTACAGAACACCGGGGAGCTGTTTTTT
cdr3_aa: CASSVQNTGELFF

j_call: TRBJ2-2
v_call: TRBV21-1
clone_size: .
d_call: .
cdr3_nt: TGTGCCAGCAGCAAATCGGAGGGGACCGGGGAGCTGTTTTTT
cdr3_aa: CASSKSEGTGELFF

j_call: TRBJ1-4
v_call: TRBV9
clone_size: .
d_call: .
cdr3_nt: TGTGCCAGCAGCGTATCCTGGGGGGGGCCTATTTCTGAAAAACTGTTTTTT
cdr3_aa: CASSVSWGGPISEKLFF

j_call: TRBJ2-7
v_call: TRBV27
clone_size: once
d_call: .
cdr3_nt: TGTGCCAGCGCCCCCACAGGACCGTACGAGCAGTACTTC
cdr3_aa: CASAPTGPYEQYF

j_call: TRBJ1-1
v_call: TRBV5-1
clone_size: .
d_call: TRBD1
cdr3_nt: TGCGCCAGCAGCATACAGGGGGCGCGAGATGAAGCTTTCTTT
cdr3_aa: CASSIQGARDEAFF

j_call: TRBJ2-2
v_call: TRBV27
clone_size: .
d_call: .
cdr3_nt: TGTGCCAGCAGTCTGATAAACAGGGCTGTCGGGGAGCTGTTTTTT
cdr3_aa: CASSLINRAVGELFF

j_call: TRBJ2-7
v_call: TRBV7-6
clone_size: .
d_call: .
cdr3_nt: TGTGCCAGCAGCTCCCTTCCCAGCGGCTCCTACGAGCAGTACTTC
cdr3_aa: CASSSLPSGSYEQYF

j_call: TRBJ1-2
v_call: TRBV28
clone_size: .
d_call: TRBD1
cdr3_nt: TGTGCCAGCAGTTTCGGGACAGCTTACTATGGCTACACCTTC
cdr3_aa: CASSFGTAYYGYTF

j_call: TRBJ1-3
v_call: TRBV15
clone_size: .
d_call: .
cdr3_nt: TGTGCCACCAGCAGAGACGAGAGGCCTTCTGGAAACACCATATATTTT
cdr3_aa: CATSRDERPSGNTIYF

j_call: TRBJ1-1
v_call: TRBV2
clone_size: .
d_call: .
cdr3_nt: TGTGCCAGCAGTGAAATGACGAGCGGAACTGAAGCTTTCTTT
cdr3_aa: CASSEMTSGTEAFF

j_call: TRBJ2-1
v_call: TRBV4-1
clone_size: few
d_call: .
cdr3_nt: TGCGCCAGCAGCCAGGAGCTGGGCTACAATGAGCAGTTCTTC
cdr3_aa: CASSQELGYNEQFF

j_call: TRBJ2-7
v_call: TRBV6-1
clone_size: .
d_call: TRBD1
cdr3_nt: TGTGCCAGCAGTGAAGGGGGGACAGGGACCTACGAGCAGTACTTC
cdr3_aa: CASSEGGTGTYEQYF

j_call: TRBJ2-1
v_call: TRBV7-3
clone_size: .
d_call: TRBD2
cdr3_nt: TGTGCCAGCAGCCCTCTAGCGGGAATTGAGCAGTTCTTC
cdr3_aa: CASSPLAGIEQFF

j_call: TRBJ1-1
v_call: TRBV7-9
clone_size: .
d_call: .
cdr3_nt: TGTGCCAGCAGCTTTCCCAGGGATCCTATGAACACTGAAGCTTTCTTT
cdr3_aa: CASSFPRDPMNTEAFF

j_call: TRBJ1-1
v_call: TRBV6-4
clone_size: .
d_call: .
cdr3_nt: TGTGCCAGCACCCTACACTCAACAGGGAAGAACACTGAAGCTTTCTTT
cdr3_aa: CASTLHSTGKNTEAFF

j_call: TRBJ2-7
v_call: TRBV7-2
clone_size: .
d_call: TRBD1
cdr3_nt: TGTGCCAGCTGTCGGGACAGGGACTCCTACGAGCAGTACTTC
cdr3_aa: CASCRDRDSYEQYF

j_call: TRBJ1-2
v_call: TRBV2
clone_size: .
d_call: .
cdr3_nt: TGTGCCAGCACTCCCGACAGGTACTATGGCTACACCTTC
cdr3_aa: CASTPDRYYGYTF

j_call: TRBJ1-3
v_call: TRBV19
clone_size: .
d_call: .
cdr3_nt: TGTGCCAGTATTAAAGGGGGAGTCGGAAACACCATATATTTT
cdr3_aa: CASIKGGVGNTIYF

j_call: TRBJ2-5
v_call: TRBV27
clone_size: .
d_call: .
cdr3_nt: TGTGCCAGCAGTTTTGTGACGACTAGTCGGGAGACCCAGTACTTC
cdr3_aa: CASSFVTTSRETQYF

j_call: TRBJ1-4
v_call: TRBV2
clone_size: .
d_call: .
cdr3_nt: TGTGCCAGCAGTGACGTGCGTGCGAAACTGTTTTTT
cdr3_aa: CASSDVRAKLFF

j_call: TRBJ2-5
v_call: TRBV2
clone_size: .
d_call: TRBD1
cdr3_nt: TGTGCCAGCAGTTCTCCATCGACAGGGCCAGTAGGCCAAGAGACCCAGTACTTC
cdr3_aa: CASSSPSTGPVGQETQYF

j_call: TRBJ1-1
v_call: TRBV11-2
clone_size: .
d_call: TRBD1
cdr3_nt: TGTGCCAGCAGCTTAGAACAGGGGGGCCGGGCTTTCTTT
cdr3_aa: CASSLEQGGRAFF

j_call: TRBJ1-2
v_call: TRBV7-9
clone_size: .
d_call: TRBD1
cdr3_nt: TGTGCCAGCTCTACGCAGGGGGAGAATCGAGGAGGCTACACCTTC
cdr3_aa: CASSTQGENRGGYTF

j_call: TRBJ2-2
v_call: TRBV29-1
clone_size: .
d_call: .
cdr3_nt: TGCAGCGCGTGGAGGGACACCGGGGAGCTGTTTTTT
cdr3_aa: CSAWRDTGELFF

j_call: TRBJ2-1
v_call: TRBV5-1
clone_size: .
d_call: .
cdr3_nt: TGCGCCAGCAGCTTCAAAGGGGGCTCCTACAATGAGCAGTTCTTC
cdr3_aa: CASSFKGGSYNEQFF

j_call: TRBJ1-1
v_call: TRBV11-2
clone_size: .
d_call: .
cdr3_nt: TGTGCCAGCAGCTTAGATCGAAGAGGGTTTGCCTCTGAAGCTTTCTTT
cdr3_aa: CASSLDRRGFASEAFF

j_call: TRBJ1-1
v_call: TRBV5-1
clone_size: .
d_call: .
cdr3_nt: TGCGCCAGCAGCGATTTCGGCAGGGGCACTGAAGCTTTCTTT
cdr3_aa: CASSDFGRGTEAFF